Listed here is a single T cell receptor beta chain. Its antigen is undetermined. Sequenced by immunoSEQ multiplex PCR; TCRdb stores in-frame clones only, minus some. The sample shows around 90,000 clones, approximately 86% of them seen only once. This record comes from a study of T cell repertoires and HLA-DP antigens. Turning to the study itself: Donors were two male and one female, aged 18-to-29 to 60-to-69.

The sequenced material came from CD4+ T cells from PBMCs. This receptor was obtained from a man aged 50 to 60 in good health and CMV-seronegative.

As DNA, the CDR3 is TGTGCCAGCAGATCCGGGAGATATAATTCACCCCTCCACTTT. This translates into CASRSGRYNSPLHF. V gene TRBV6-5 combines with J gene TRBJ1-6; D unclear. Germline loops: CDR1 MNHEY, CDR2 SVGAGI. CDR3 length: 14 amino acids. The V end lost 6 bases, the J end lost 4 bases, and 10 bases lay between the germline ends.